This T cell receptor beta chain was identified during a study of OX40 agonist ivuxolimab in advanced cancers. Study-wide findings and caveats: Both CD4+ and CD8+ T cell populations in blood had undergone clonal expansion by week 6 at 0.1 to 3.0 mg/kg. In the expanded peripheral T cells, antigen specificity was never determined.

With regard to this clone: Its antigen is currently unknown.

With autoimmune disease history or systemic immunosuppression, patients were excluded. Generated by immunoSEQ multiplex PCR, the TCRdb table keeps only in-frame clones and is missing some. Of 95,000 to 150,000 clones listed, just under 95% were seen once; the top ten hold 0.15% to 0.17%. Sequenced here: CD4+ or CD8+ T cells sorted from blood, sampled in a trial of the OX40 agonist ivuxolimab. This TCR derives from an adult with an advanced solid tumor such as melanoma, head and neck, liver or kidney cancer.

The CDR3 bases are TGTGCCAGCAGTGTTGGCAGACTCACCGGGGAGCTGTTTTTT. Translated: CASSVGRLTGELFF. The chain carries TRBV6-4 and TRBJ2-2; D is undetermined. CDR3 size: 14 residues. V was trimmed by 4 bases and J by 4 bases, leaving 10 bases between them. In germline, CDR1 is MRHNA, CDR2 SNTAGT.